This T cell receptor (beta chain) is from a study of TIL therapy for anti-PD-1-resistant metastatic lung cancer. Study-wide results and limits: Patients were highly selected, enriched for treatment-naive, never-smoker and oncogene-addicted cases.

Turning to this clone: Antigen: not known.

Time point indicated: pre-treatment sample, taken before nivolumab and TIL therapy. With V trimmed by 1 base and J by 1 base, 6 bases remained unmatched. Germline lookup yields CDR1 SGHAT and CDR2 FQNNGV. This CDR3 contains 16 residues. Sequencing used immunoSEQ v3. The protocol was immunoSEQ multiplex PCR, while the TCRdb copy is restricted to in-frame clones and leaves out a portion. The top ten clones hold 2.7% of a sample with 30,000 or so clones, 70% to 80% of them seen once. The sample here was blood, taken at baseline. The V call is TRBV11-2, the J call TRBJ1-1; 7 positions match TRBD1. The source is a woman between 30 and 85 years old with non-small cell lung cancer. The CDR3 protein is CASSLVMGQPNTEAFF. CDR3 DNA sequence: TGTGCCAGCAGCTTAGTGATGGGACAGCCGAACACTGAAGCTTTCTTT.